This T cell receptor (beta chain) was captured in a study of blood T cell repertoires in COVID-19. Looking at the study overall: In each case, the material was cDNA or gDNA derived from T cells, B-cell-depleted T cells, or PBMCs.

The CDR3 totals 14 residues. The germline gives CDR1 SGDLS, CDR2 YYNGEE. Germline trimming cut 4 bases from V and 9 bases from J; bases unmatched to any gene: 9. Source study methods: Reference gene primers were amplified, and this amplification served to estimate nucleated cell counts. Sequencing used immunoSEQ multiplex PCR; TCRdb keeps in-frame clones, though not all of them. The V and J calls and clone size come from that table; D and trimming were worked out from the DNA. In the table there are under 200,000 clones, roughly 80% of which are singletons. The specimen was peripheral blood. The genes are TRBV9 and TRBJ2-1, with 8 positions matching TRBD1. This clonotype was sampled from a man between 60 and 70 years old with acute or convalescent COVID-19. The CDR3 DNA follows: TGTGCCAGCAGCTTCGGACAGGGTGGGGTTGAGCAGTTCTTC. Translation gives CASSFGQGGVEQFF.